A selection of T cell receptor beta chains follows, all from one sample in a study of blood T cell repertoires in COVID-19. TCRdb's copy holds only in-frame clones and misses some; the assay was immunoSEQ multiplex PCR. Found here are around 300,000 clones, about 90% of them singletons; the top ten hold approximately 5%. Sequences were obtained from PBMCs or T cells enriched from blood (not recorded which). Receptors were obtained from a woman under 40 who had recovered from COVID-19. The CDR3 runs from the conserved cysteine through the conserved F or W. The D gene is left open where the match is weak. Size is stated for part of the rows, as once, few or many counts, or as a class when the clone is expanded.

d_call j_call clone_size v_call cdr3_length cdr3_nt cdr3_aa
. TRBJ1-2 . TRBV5-1 14 TGCGCCAGCAGCTTGGTGGAGGGACCCTATGGCTACACCTTC CASSLVEGPYGYTF
. TRBJ1-6 . TRBV6-6 17 TGTGCCAGCAGTCTACCCGAGGGGGTAACCTATAATTCACCCCTCCACTTT CASSLPEGVTYNSPLHF
TRBD1 TRBJ2-6 . TRBV24-1 17 TGTGCCACCGGGGTAGACAGGGGGGAGTCTGGGGCCAACGTCCTGACTTTC CATGVDRGESGANVLTF
TRBD1 TRBJ1-1 . TRBV5-1 18 TGCGCCAGCAGCCCCCTAAGGCAGGGGGCGACTTGGTACACTGAAGCTTTCTTT CASSPLRQGATWYTEAFF
TRBD1 TRBJ1-2 . TRBV28 14 TGTGCCAGCAGCCTGGGGACAGCTAACTATGGCTACACCTTC CASSLGTANYGYTF
TRBD2 TRBJ2-1 . TRBV2 15 TGTGCCAGCAGTGAAGCGCCTAGGACTAGTAATGAGCAGTTCTTC CASSEAPRTSNEQFF
TRBD2 TRBJ2-1 . TRBV2 15 TGTGCCAGCATTAGGACTAGCGGGGCCTACAATGAGCAGTTCTTC CASIRTSGAYNEQFF
. TRBJ2-7 . TRBV10-3 15 TGTGCCATCAGTGAGTCGTGGCAGGAGGACTACGAGCAGTACTTC CAISESWQEDYEQYF
. TRBJ1-1 . TRBV6-5 11 TGTGCCAGCAGCCGTAACACTGAAGCTTTCTTT CASSRNTEAFF
. TRBJ1-2 once TRBV29-1 15 TGCAGCGTTGAAGATCGGGGGGTGCGGCACTATGGCTACACCTTC CSVEDRGVRHYGYTF
. TRBJ1-2 . TRBV7-9 16 TGTGCCAGCAGCCGAGGACAAGACAGAGTTAACTATGGCTACACCTTC CASSRGQDRVNYGYTF
. TRBJ2-2 once TRBV29-1 15 TGCAGCGTTGAACCCTTGGCGGCGAACACCGGGGAGCTGTTTTTT CSVEPLAANTGELFF
. TRBJ2-7 . TRBV28 12 TGTGCCAGCAGCCCCAGGGTTGGAGAGCAGTACTTC CASSPRVGEQYF
. TRBJ2-7 . TRBV28 15 TGTGCCAGCAGTTTATTCGGAGGGGGCCTGTACGAGCAGTACTTC CASSLFGGGLYEQYF
TRBD1 TRBJ1-2 . TRBV18 15 TGTGCCAGCTCACCACTGACAGGGGCTGACTATGGCTACACCTTC CASSPLTGADYGYTF
. TRBJ1-1 . TRBV19 14 TGTGCCAGTAGTATAGAAGGGAGTCACACTGAAGCTTTCTTT CASSIEGSHTEAFF
TRBD2 TRBJ2-1 . TRBV30 12 TGTGCCTGGAGTGACCCGGGACTAGTCAAATTCTTC CAWSDPGLVKFF
TRBD1 TRBJ2-3 . TRBV29-1 15 TGCAGCGTTCATGAGGCAGGGGGTTCCACAGATACGCAGTATTTT CSVHEAGGSTDTQYF
. TRBJ2-1 . TRBV2 13 TGTGCCAGCAGCCTTTTGTCGCGCAATGAGCAGTTCTTC CASSLLSRNEQFF
. TRBJ1-2 few TRBV6-5 11 TGTGCCAGCAGAAACAGCTATGGCTACACCTTC CASRNSYGYTF
. TRBJ2-2 . TRBV28 16 TGTGCCAGCAGCCTTGCCGGGGGGCGGAACACCGGGGAGCTGTTTTTT CASSLAGGRNTGELFF
. TRBJ1-1 once TRBV24-1 16 TGTGCCACCAGTGATTTAGTCAGGGCGGGGGGCACTGAAGCTTTCTTT CATSDLVRAGGTEAFF
. TRBJ1-2 . TRBV7-3 14 TGTGCCAGCAGCCCGACGGGGGGGAGGGATGGCTACACCTTC CASSPTGGRDGYTF
. TRBJ1-1 . TRBV28 14 TGTGCCAGCAGTCCATCTCAGGAGGGGACTGAAGCTTTCTTT CASSPSQEGTEAFF
. TRBJ1-2 . TRBV7-8 17 TGTGCCAGCAGCTTCAGGGCCGAGACAGGAGTATTGGTAGGCTACACCTTC CASSFRAETGVLVGYTF
. TRBJ1-1 . TRBV9 14 TGTGCCAGCAGCGTATCAGGGGTGAACACTGAAGCTTTCTTT CASSVSGVNTEAFF
TRBD2 TRBJ2-3 . TRBV24-1 16 TGTGCCACCAGTGCGGGGGGTAGAGGAGCCACAGATACGCAGTATTTT CATSAGGRGATDTQYF
TRBD1 TRBJ1-4 . TRBV9 14 TGTGCCAGCACGGACAGGGGGGATAATGAAAAACTGTTTTTT CASTDRGDNEKLFF
. TRBJ1-4 . TRBV28 13 TGTGCCAGCAGGTACAGCACAAATGAAAAACTGTTTTTT CASRYSTNEKLFF